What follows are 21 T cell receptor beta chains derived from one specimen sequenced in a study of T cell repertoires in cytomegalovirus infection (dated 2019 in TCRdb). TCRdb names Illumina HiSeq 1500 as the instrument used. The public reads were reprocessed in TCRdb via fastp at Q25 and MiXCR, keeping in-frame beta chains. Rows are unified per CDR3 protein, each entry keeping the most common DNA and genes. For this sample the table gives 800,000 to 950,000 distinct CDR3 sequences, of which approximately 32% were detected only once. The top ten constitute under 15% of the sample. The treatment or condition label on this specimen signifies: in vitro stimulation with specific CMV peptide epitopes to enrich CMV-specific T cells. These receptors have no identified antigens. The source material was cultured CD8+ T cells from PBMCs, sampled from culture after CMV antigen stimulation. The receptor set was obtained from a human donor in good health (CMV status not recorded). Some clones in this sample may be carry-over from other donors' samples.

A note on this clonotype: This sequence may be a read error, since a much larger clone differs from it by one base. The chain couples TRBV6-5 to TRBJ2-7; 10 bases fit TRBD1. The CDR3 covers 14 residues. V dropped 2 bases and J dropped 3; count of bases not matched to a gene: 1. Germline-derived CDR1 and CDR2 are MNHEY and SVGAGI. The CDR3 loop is CASSYGQGGYEQYV. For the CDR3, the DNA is TGTGCCAGCAGTTACGGACAGGGGGGCTACGAGCAGTACGTC.

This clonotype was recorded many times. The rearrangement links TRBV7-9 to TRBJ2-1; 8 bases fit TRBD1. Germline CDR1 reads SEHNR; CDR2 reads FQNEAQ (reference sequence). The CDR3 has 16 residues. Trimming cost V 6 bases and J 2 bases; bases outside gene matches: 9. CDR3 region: CASRRGQGPTYNEQFF. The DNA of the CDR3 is TGTGCCAGCAGGAGAGGACAGGGTCCAACCTACAATGAGCAGTTCTTC.

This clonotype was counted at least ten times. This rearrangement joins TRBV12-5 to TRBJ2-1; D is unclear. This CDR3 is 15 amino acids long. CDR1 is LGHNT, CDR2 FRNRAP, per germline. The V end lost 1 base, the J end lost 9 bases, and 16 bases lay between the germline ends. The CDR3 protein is CASGLDRVLNSEQFF. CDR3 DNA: TGTGCTAGTGGTTTGGATCGGGTCTTAAACAGTGAGCAGTTCTTC.

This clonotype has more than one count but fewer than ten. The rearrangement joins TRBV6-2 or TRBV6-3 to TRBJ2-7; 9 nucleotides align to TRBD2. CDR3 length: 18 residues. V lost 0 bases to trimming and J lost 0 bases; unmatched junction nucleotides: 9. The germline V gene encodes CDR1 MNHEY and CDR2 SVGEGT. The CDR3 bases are TGTGCCAGCAGTTACTCTAGGGTAGCTAGCGGGGCCTCCTACGAGCAGTACGTC. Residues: CASSYSRVASGASYEQYV.

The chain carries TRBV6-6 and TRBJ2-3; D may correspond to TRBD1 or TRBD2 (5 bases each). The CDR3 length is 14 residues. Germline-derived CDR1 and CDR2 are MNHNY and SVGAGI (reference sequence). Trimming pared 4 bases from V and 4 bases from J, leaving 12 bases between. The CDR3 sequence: CASSFGAVPDTQYF. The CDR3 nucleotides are TGTGCCAGCAGTTTCGGGGCAGTCCCAGATACGCAGTATTTT.

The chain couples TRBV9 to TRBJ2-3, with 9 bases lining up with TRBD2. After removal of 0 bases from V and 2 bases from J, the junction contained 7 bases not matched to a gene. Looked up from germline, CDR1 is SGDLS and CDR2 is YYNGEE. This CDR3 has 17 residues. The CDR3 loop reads CASSVDSGGQITDTQYF. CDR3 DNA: TGTGCCAGCAGCGTAGATAGCGGGGGTCAAATCACAGATACGCAGTATTTT. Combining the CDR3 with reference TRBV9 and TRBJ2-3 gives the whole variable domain DSGVTQTPKHLITATGQRVTLRCSPRSGDLSVYWYQQSLDQGLQFLIQYYNGEERAKGNILERFSAQQFPDLHSELNLSSLELGDSALYFCASSVDSGGQITDTQYFGPGTRLTVL.

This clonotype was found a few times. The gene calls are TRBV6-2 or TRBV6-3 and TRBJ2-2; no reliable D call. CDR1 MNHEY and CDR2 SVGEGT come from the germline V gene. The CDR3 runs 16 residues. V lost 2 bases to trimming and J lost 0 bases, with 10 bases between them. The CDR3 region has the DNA TGTGCCAGCAGTTACCCCGGGTCCTCGAACACCGGGGAGCTGTTTTTT. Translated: CASSYPGSSNTGELFF.

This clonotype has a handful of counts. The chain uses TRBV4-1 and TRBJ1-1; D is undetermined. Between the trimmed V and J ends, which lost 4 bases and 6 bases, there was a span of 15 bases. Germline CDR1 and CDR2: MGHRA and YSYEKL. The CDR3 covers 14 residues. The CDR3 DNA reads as TGCGCCAGCAGCCCCCTCCTAGGGCACGCTGAAGCTTTCTTT. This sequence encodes CASSPLLGHAEAFF.

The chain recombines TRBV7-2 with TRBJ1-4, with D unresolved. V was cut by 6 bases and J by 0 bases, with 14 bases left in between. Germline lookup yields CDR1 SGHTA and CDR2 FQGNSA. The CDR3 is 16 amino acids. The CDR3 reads CASRSPRGSTNEKLFF. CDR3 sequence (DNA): TGTGCCAGCAGGTCTCCGCGGGGTTCAACTAATGAAAAACTGTTTTTT.

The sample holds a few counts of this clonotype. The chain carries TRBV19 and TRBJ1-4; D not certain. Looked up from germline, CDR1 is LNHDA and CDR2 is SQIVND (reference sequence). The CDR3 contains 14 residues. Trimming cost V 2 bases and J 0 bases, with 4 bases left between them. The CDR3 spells CASSISATNEKLFF. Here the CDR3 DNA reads TGTGCCAGTAGTATAAGTGCAACTAATGAAAAACTGTTTTTT.

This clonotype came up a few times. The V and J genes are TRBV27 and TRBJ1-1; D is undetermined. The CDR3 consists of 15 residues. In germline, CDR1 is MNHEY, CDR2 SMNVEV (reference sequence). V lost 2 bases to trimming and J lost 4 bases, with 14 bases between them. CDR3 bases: TGTGCCAGCAGTTTAGTCCCGTACCGGGGCACTGAAGCTTTCTTT. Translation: CASSLVPYRGTEAFF.

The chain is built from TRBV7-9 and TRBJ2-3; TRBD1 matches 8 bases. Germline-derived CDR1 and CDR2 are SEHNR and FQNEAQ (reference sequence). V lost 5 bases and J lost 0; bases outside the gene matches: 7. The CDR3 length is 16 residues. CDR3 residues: CASSPKTGASTDTQYF. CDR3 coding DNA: TGTGCCAGCAGCCCAAAGACAGGGGCGAGCACAGATACGCAGTATTTT.

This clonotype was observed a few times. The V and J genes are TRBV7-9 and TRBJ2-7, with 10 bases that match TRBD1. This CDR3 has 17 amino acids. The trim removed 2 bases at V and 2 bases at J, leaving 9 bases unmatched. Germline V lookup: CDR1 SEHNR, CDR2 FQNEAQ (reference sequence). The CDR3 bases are TGTGCCAGCAGCTTATTAGGTGAAGGACAGGGGGCCTACGAGCAGTACTTC. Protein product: CASSLLGEGQGAYEQYF.

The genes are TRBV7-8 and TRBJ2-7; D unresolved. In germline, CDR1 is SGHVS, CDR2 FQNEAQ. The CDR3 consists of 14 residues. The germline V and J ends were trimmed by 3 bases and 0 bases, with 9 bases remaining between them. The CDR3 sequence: CASSFDHLSYEQYF. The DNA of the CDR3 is TGTGCCAGCAGCTTTGACCACCTCTCCTACGAGCAGTACTTC.

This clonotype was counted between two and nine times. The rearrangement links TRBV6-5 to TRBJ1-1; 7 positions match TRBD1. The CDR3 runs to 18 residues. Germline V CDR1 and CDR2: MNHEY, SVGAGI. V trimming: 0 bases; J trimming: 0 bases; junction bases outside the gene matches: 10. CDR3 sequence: CASSYSQIRTGMNTEAFF. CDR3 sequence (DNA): TGTGCCAGCAGTTACTCTCAAATTAGGACAGGTATGAACACTGAAGCTTTCTTT.

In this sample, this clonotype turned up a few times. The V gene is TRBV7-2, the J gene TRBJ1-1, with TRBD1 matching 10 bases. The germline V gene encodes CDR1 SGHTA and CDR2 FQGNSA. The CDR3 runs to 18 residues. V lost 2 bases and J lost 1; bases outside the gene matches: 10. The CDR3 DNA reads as TGTGCCAGCAGCTTAAGGAGTTGGGGACAGGGGACGAACACTGAAGCTTTCTTT. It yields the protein CASSLRSWGQGTNTEAFF.

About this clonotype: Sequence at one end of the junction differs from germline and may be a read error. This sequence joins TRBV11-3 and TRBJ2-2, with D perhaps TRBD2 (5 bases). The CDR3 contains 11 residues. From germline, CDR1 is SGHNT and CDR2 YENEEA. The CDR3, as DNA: TGTGTCAGCAGCTCGGGAGGGGAGCTGTTTTTT. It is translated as CVSSSGGELFF.

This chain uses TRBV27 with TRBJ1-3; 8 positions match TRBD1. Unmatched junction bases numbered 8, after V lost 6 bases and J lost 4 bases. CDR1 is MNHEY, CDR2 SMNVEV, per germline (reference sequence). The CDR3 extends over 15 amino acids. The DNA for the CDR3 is TGTGCCAGCAGCCTACGGACAGGGAGAGGAAACACCATATATTTT. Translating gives CASSLRTGRGNTIYF.

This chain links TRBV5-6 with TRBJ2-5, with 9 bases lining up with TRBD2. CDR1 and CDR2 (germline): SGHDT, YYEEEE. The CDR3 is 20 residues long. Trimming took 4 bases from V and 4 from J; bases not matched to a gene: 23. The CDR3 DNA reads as TGTGCCAGCAGCACCGGGGCAAGAGAAAAAGGGACTAGCTTCCCAGAGACCCAGTACTTC. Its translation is CASSTGAREKGTSFPETQYF.

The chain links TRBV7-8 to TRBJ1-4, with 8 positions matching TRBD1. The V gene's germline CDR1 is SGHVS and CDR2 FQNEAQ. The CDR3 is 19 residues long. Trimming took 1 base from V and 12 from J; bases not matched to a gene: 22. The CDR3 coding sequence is TGTGCCAGCAGCTTAGATAGGGTTTCAGGACAGGGCAAGGTCGAGGAACTGTTTTTT. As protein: CASSLDRVSGQGKVEELFF.

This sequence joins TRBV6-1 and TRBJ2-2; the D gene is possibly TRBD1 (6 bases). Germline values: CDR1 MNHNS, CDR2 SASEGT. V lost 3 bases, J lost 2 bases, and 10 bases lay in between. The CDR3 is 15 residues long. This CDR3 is CASSDLGQNTGELFF. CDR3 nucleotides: TGTGCCAGCAGTGACCTGGGACAAAACACCGGGGAGCTGTTTTTT.